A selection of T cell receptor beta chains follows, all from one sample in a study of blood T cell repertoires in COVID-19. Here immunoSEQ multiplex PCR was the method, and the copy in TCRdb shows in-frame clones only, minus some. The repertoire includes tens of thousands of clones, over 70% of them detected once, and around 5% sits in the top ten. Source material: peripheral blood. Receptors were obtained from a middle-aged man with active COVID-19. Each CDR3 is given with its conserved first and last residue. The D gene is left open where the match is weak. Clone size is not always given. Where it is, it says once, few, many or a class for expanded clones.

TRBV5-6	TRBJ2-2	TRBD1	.	TGTGCCAGCAGCCAGACGACAGGGGCCTTTTCCGGGGAGCTGTTTTTT	CASSQTTGAFSGELFF
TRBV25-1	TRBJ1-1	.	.	TGTGCCAGCAGTGAACTAGGACACCGAGAAGCTTTCTTT	CASSELGHREAFF
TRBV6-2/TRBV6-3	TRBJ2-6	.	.	TGTGCCAGCAGCCCCTTTGGGATAGGGGCTGGGGCCAACGTCCTGACTTTC	CASSPFGIGAGANVLTF
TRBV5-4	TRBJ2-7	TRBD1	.	TGTGCCAGCAGCTCTGGGGCCCGGACAGGGCACGAGCAGTACTTC	CASSSGARTGHEQYF
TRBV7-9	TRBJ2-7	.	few	TGTGCCAGCAGCTTAGTGAGCTACGAGCAGTACTTC	CASSLVSYEQYF
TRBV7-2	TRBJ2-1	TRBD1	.	TGTGCCAGCAGCTTAGAGGGGGCAGCCCGCCTCAGGTTCTTC	CASSLEGAARLRFF
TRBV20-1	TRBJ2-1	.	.	TGCAGTGCTAGTGCCGGGATCTCCTACAATGAGCAGTTCTTC	CSASAGISYNEQFF
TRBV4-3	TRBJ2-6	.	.	TGCGCCAGCAGCCTCACAGACTCTGGGGCCAACGTCCTGACTTTC	CASSLTDSGANVLTF
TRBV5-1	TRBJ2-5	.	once	TGCGCCAGCAGCTTGAGGGGAGGAGAGACCCAGTACTTC	CASSLRGGETQYF
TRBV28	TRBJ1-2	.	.	TGTGCCAGCACCCCGGCTAACTATGGCTACACCTTC	CASTPANYGYTF
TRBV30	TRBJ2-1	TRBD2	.	TGTGCCTGGAGTGTACTTGCGGGAGTAAAAAATGAGCAGTTCTTC	CAWSVLAGVKNEQFF
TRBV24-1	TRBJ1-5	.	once	TGTGCCACCAGTGACCCCCAAGGGGGGGGCGGGTGGAATCAGCCCCAGCATTTT	CATSDPQGGGGWNQPQHF
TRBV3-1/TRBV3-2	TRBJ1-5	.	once	TGTGCCAGCAGCCTCGGGTTGGGCAATCAGCCCCAGCATTTT	CASSLGLGNQPQHF
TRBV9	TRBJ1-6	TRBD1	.	TGTGCCAGCAGCGCCGGACAGGGGTGGGATTCACCCCTCCACTTT	CASSAGQGWDSPLHF
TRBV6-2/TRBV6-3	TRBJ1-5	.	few	TGTGCCAGCAGTTACGACCCTAAGGACAGATTCAATCAGCCCCAGCATTTT	CASSYDPKDRFNQPQHF
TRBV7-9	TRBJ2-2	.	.	TGTGCCAGCAGCTTGTACGGGGAGCTGTTTTTT	CASSLYGELFF
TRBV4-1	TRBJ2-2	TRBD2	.	TGCGCCAGCAGCCAGGGGGGACTAGCGGGAGTGGGAACCGGGGAGCTGTTTTTT	CASSQGGLAGVGTGELFF
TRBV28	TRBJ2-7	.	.	TGTGCCAGCAGTACTAGCTCCTACGAGCAGTACTTC	CASSTSSYEQYF
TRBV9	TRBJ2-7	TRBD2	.	TGTGCCAGCAGCCCATGGACTAGCGAATCCTACGAGCAGTACTTC	CASSPWTSESYEQYF
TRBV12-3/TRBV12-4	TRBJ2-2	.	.	TGTGCCAGCAGTTGGCCCGGGGAGCTGTTTTTT	CASSWPGELFF
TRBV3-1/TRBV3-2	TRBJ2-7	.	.	TGTGCCAGCAGCCCGTCTAGGCGCCTAATCTCCGAGCAGTACTTC	CASSPSRRLISEQYF
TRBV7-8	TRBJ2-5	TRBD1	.	TGTGCCAGCACCTGGACAGGAACACAAGAGACCCAGTACTTC	CASTWTGTQETQYF
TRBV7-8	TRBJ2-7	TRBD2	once	TGTGCCAGCAGCGTCTCTAGCGGGGGGTACGAGCAGTACTTC	CASSVSSGGYEQYF
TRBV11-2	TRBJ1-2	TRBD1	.	TGTGCCAGCAGCTTAGCACACAGGGGATACTATGGCTACACCTTC	CASSLAHRGYYGYTF
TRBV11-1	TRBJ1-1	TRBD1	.	TGTGCCAGCAGCGAGGACAGGGGGCATACTGAAGCTTTCTTT	CASSEDRGHTEAFF
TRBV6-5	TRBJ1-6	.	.	TGTGCCAGCAGTTACGTTAGAGGGGGGGATTCACCCCTCCACTTT	CASSYVRGGDSPLHF
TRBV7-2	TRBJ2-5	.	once	TGTGCCAGCAGCTCTATGGGGGGAGTAGAGACCCAGTACTTC	CASSSMGGVETQYF
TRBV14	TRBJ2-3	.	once	TGTGCCAGCAGCCATTTCAGGGGCTCGGATACGCAGTATTTT	CASSHFRGSDTQYF
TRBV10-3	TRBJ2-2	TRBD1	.	TGTGCCATCAGGGGACAGGGTGGGAACACCGGGGAGCTGTTTTTT	CAIRGQGGNTGELFF
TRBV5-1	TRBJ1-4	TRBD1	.	TGCGCCAGCAGCCCACAGGGGGCGCGAGATGAAAAACTGTTTTTT	CASSPQGARDEKLFF
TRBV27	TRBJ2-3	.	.	TGTGCCAGCAGTTTGAGACCGGGGGCAGATACGCAGTATTTT	CASSLRPGADTQYF
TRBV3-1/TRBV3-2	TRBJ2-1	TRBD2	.	TGTGCCAGCAGCCAAAAGGCTAGCGGAACGAATGAGCAGTTCTTC	CASSQKASGTNEQFF
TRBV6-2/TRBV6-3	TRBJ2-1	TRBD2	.	TGTGCCAGCAGTTTCCCCGGACTAGCGGGATCTGGAGATGAGCAGTTCTTC	CASSFPGLAGSGDEQFF
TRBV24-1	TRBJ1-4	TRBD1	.	TGTGCCACCAGTGATCCGGGACAGCCTAATGAAAAACTGTTTTTT	CATSDPGQPNEKLFF
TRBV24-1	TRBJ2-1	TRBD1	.	TGTGCCACCAGTGATACGGGACAGGGGGCCCCTGAGCAGTTCTTC	CATSDTGQGAPEQFF
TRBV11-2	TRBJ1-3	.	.	TGTGCCAGCAGCCCCCCCCAGGTATTATATGGAAACACCATATATTTT	CASSPPQVLYGNTIYF
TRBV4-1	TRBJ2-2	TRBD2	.	TGCGCCAGCAGCCAAGATCGCATGACTAGCGGGAGAGCATCCGGGGAGCTGTTTTTT	CASSQDRMTSGRASGELFF
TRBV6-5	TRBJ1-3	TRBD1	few	TGTGCCAGCAGTTCCGGGACAGTCAGCTCTGGAAACACCATATATTTT	CASSSGTVSSGNTIYF
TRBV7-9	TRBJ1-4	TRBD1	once	TGTGCCAGCAGCTTAGGGTCAGGGGGCGGTGAAAAACTGTTTTTT	CASSLGSGGGEKLFF
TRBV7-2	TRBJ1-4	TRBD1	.	TGTGCCAGCAGCTTACGACAGGGGGCAATGACTAATGAAAAACTGTTTTTT	CASSLRQGAMTNEKLFF
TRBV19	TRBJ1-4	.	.	TGTGCCAGTAGAGGAGACCAGGGGATTAATGAAAAACTGTTTTTT	CASRGDQGINEKLFF
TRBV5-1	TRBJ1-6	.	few	TGCGCCAGCAGCTTGGAGGGAGGAAGTTCACCCCTCCACTTT	CASSLEGGSSPLHF
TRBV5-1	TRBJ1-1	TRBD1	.	TGCGCCAGCAGAGGGACAGGGGTAGACACTGAAGCTTTCTTT	CASRGTGVDTEAFF
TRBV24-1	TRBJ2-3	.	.	TGTGCCACCAGTGACTATGGACAGGACTACACAGATACGCAGTATTTT	CATSDYGQDYTDTQYF
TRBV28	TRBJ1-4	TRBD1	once	TGTGCCAGCAGTTTAACCGGGACAGGGGTCGGAAAACTGTTTTTT	CASSLTGTGVGKLFF
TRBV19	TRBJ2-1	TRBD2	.	TGTGCCAGTAGTATCAAAGCTAGCGGATACAATGAGCAGTTCTTC	CASSIKASGYNEQFF
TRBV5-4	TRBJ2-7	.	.	TGTGCCAGCAGCGAGGACAGCCTCGTTTCCTACGAGCAGTACTTC	CASSEDSLVSYEQYF
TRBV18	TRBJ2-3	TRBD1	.	TGTGCCAGCTCATCGGGACAGACCAACACAGATACGCAGTATTTT	CASSSGQTNTDTQYF